These 27 T cell receptor beta chains were sequenced from one sample in a study of glioma-infiltrating T cells after dendritic cell vaccination. Assay: immunoSEQ multiplex PCR; the TCRdb copy retains only in-frame clones and omits some. The profile covers approximately 84,000 clones, with around 84% appearing a single time and 15% to 17% taken by the ten largest. The specimen comprised blood, sampled before dendritic cell vaccination. The receptors shown here come from a human donor with glioblastoma.

The chain carries TRBV15 and TRBJ2-7; the D gene is possibly TRBD1 (7 bases). V gave up 0 bases and J gave up 3 bases, with 18 bases separating them. Looked up from germline, CDR1 is LNHNV and CDR2 is YYDKDF (reference sequence). This CDR3 contains 17 residues. CDR3 sequence (DNA): TGTGCCACCAGCAGAGACCCCGATGGGACAGCGGGCTACGAGCAGTACTTC. Its protein product is CATSRDPDGTAGYEQYF. The full variable domain, in which reference TRBV15 and TRBJ2-7 provide the parts outside the CDR3, is DAMVIQNPRYQVTQFGKPVTLSCSQTLNHNVMYWYQQKSSQAPKLLFHYYDKDFNNEADTPDNFQSRRPNTSFCFLDIRSPGLGDTAMYLCATSRDPDGTAGYEQYFGPGTRLTVT.

The genes are TRBV15 and TRBJ1-1; the D gene is possibly TRBD1 (5 bases). The germline V gene has CDR1 LNHNV and CDR2 YYDKDF (reference sequence). The V and J ends lost 1 base and 3 bases respectively, with 18 bases between them. This CDR3 is 17 amino acids long. In DNA form, the CDR3 reads TGTGCCACCAGCAGAGTTAGAGGCAGGGAAGCAGACACTGAAGCTTTCTTT. This encodes CATSRVRGREADTEAFF. The full variable domain, its missing parts supplied by reference TRBV15 and TRBJ1-1, is DAMVIQNPRYQVTQFGKPVTLSCSQTLNHNVMYWYQQKSSQAPKLLFHYYDKDFNNEADTPDNFQSRRPNTSFCFLDIRSPGLGDTAMYLCATSRVRGREADTEAFFGQGTRLTVV.

The CDR3 region has the DNA TGTGCCAGCAGCCCCAGGGGGACAGATACGCAGTATTTT. It yields the protein CASSPRGTDTQYF. V usage is TRBV9 and J usage is TRBJ2-3, with 7 bases lining up with TRBD1. The ends lost 4 bases at V and 3 bases at J; junction bases unmatched: 2. Germline V CDR1 and CDR2: SGDLS, YYNGEE. There are 13 residues in the CDR3.

CDR3 residues: CASSFSYNEQFF. In DNA form, the CDR3 reads TGTGCCAGCAGCTTTTCTTACAATGAGCAGTTCTTC. The chain employs TRBV7-3 and TRBJ2-1; D is ambiguous. The CDR3 sequence is 12 residues long. Germline V gene data show CDR1 as SGHTA and CDR2 as FQGTGA. V lost 3 bases, J lost 4 bases, and 4 bases lay in between.

The J gene is TRBJ1-3, the V gene TRBV23-1, with 8 bases that match TRBD1. TRBV23-1 is noted as an ORF with a role that remains uncertain. V lost 3 bases, J lost 1 base, and 8 bases stayed unmatched. This CDR3 region has 17 residues. The CDR3 region has the DNA TGCGCCAGCAGTCACATGGTAGGGGACAGGTCTGGAAACACCATATATTTT. Protein product: CASSHMVGDRSGNTIYF.

The CDR3 DNA reads as TGTGCCAGCAGTGAAGCGGTAGCGGGAGGGTTCTACGAGCAGTACTTC. This encodes CASSEAVAGGFYEQYF. This chain connects TRBV6-1 to TRBJ2-7; 11 bases align to TRBD2. The ends lost 0 bases at V and 3 bases at J; junction bases unmatched: 4. CDR1 is MNHNS, CDR2 SASEGT, per germline. This CDR3 contains 16 residues.

This clone was recorded only once. The chain is built from TRBV5-6 and TRBJ2-5; 7 nucleotides align to TRBD1. The J segment lost 0 bases and the V segment lost 4 bases, leaving 3 bases of the junction unmatched. This CDR3 spans 14 amino acids. CDR1 and CDR2 from the germline V gene are SGHDT and YYEEEE. Written as DNA, the CDR3 is TGTGCCAGCAGCGGGACAGAAAACCAAGAGACCCAGTACTTC. This translates into CASSGTENQETQYF.

J is TRBJ2-3 and V is TRBV11-2; 13 bases are shared with TRBD2. With 4 bases clipped from V and 3 bases from J, the junction kept 10 bases outside the gene matches. Germline CDR1 and CDR2: SGHAT and FQNNGV. The CDR3 is 18 amino acids. Written as DNA, the CDR3 is TGTGCCAGCAGCTCCCCTATCGGACTAGCGGGAGTGACAGATACGCAGTATTTT. Amino acid sequence: CASSSPIGLAGVTDTQYF. Combining the CDR3 with reference TRBV11-2 and TRBJ2-3 gives the whole variable domain EAGVAQSPRYKIIEKRQSVAFWCNPISGHATLYWYQQILGQGPKLLIQFQNNGVVDDSQLPKDRFSAERLKGVDSTLKIQPAKLEDSAVYLCASSSPIGLAGVTDTQYFGPGTRLTVL.

The gene calls are TRBV2 and TRBJ2-1; unclear D gene. The CDR3 has 13 residues. V lost 7 bases, J lost 2 bases, and 9 bases lay in between. CDR1 and CDR2 from the germline V gene are SNHLY and FYNNEI. The CDR3 spells CASTFVPYNEQFF. The CDR3 DNA reads as TGTGCCAGCACCTTTGTCCCCTACAATGAGCAGTTCTTC.

This sequence joins TRBV5-4 and TRBJ1-1, with D maybe TRBD1 (6 bases). The CDR3 is 14 residues long. The germline V and J ends were trimmed by 3 bases and 1 base, with 10 bases remaining between them. CDR1 and CDR2 from the germline V gene are SGHNT and YYREEE (reference sequence). The CDR3 DNA is TGTGCCAGCAGCTCACGGGACAAGAACACTGAAGCTTTCTTT. It is translated as CASSSRDKNTEAFF.

This chain joins TRBV2 and TRBJ2-2; D possibly corresponds to TRBD1 (6 bases). V was pared by 5 bases and J by 5 bases, with 12 bases between. CDR3 length: 14 residues. Germline loops: CDR1 SNHLY, CDR2 FYNNEI. For the CDR3, the DNA is TGTGCCAGCAGTAGGTCAGGACAGACCGGGGAGCTGTTTTTT. This encodes CASSRSGQTGELFF.

The chain has TRBV7-3 and TRBJ2-2, with TRBD2 identical over 7 bases. J gave up 6 bases and V 3 bases, and 1 base lay outside the gene matches. Germline CDR1 SGHTA, CDR2 FQGTGA. The CDR3 has 13 amino acids. In nucleotides, the CDR3 is TGTGCCAGCAGCTTCAGCGGGGCCGGGGAGCTGTTTTTT. It codes for CASSFSGAGELFF.

The chain combines TRBV9 with TRBJ2-7; 8 nucleotides line up with TRBD1. This CDR3 contains 13 residues. Germline V gene sequence: CDR1 SGDLS, CDR2 YYNGEE. Germline trimming cut 3 bases from V and 5 bases from J; bases unmatched to any gene: 4. In DNA form, the CDR3 reads TGTGCCAGCAGCGCCGGGACAGGAAACGAGCAGTACTTC. This codes for CASSAGTGNEQYF.

J is TRBJ1-5 and V is TRBV2; D remains ambiguous. The V gene lost 2 bases and the J gene lost 3 bases, with 14 bases spanning the gap. Germline CDR1 and CDR2: SNHLY and FYNNEI. The length of the CDR3 is 16 residues. CDR3 amino acids: CASSEFGGNFNQPQHF. CDR3 DNA sequence: TGTGCCAGCAGTGAATTCGGCGGAAACTTCAATCAGCCCCAGCATTTT. Supplemented by reference TRBV2 and TRBJ1-5, the full variable domain reads EPEVTQTPSHQVTQMGQEVILRCVPISNHLYFYWYRQILGQKVEFLVSFYNNEISEKSEIFDDQFSVERPDGSNFTLKIRSTKLEDSAMYFCASSEFGGNFNQPQHFGDGTRLSIL.

This chain joins TRBV25-1 and TRBJ1-1, with TRBD1 matching 8 bases. The germline V gene encodes CDR1 MGHDK and CDR2 SYGVNS. The CDR3 totals 16 residues. The V segment lost 5 bases and the J segment 1 base; nucleotides outside the gene matches: 9. The CDR3 loop reads CASSHRTGMENTEAFF. The DNA for the CDR3 is TGTGCCAGCAGTCACCGGACAGGGATGGAGAACACTGAAGCTTTCTTT. Full variable domain (rest looked up from reference TRBV25-1 and TRBJ1-1): EADIYQTPRYLVIGTGKKITLECSQTMGHDKMYWYQQDPGMELHLIHYSYGVNSTEKGDLSSESTVSRIRTEHFPLTLESARPSHTSQYLCASSHRTGMENTEAFFGQGTRLTVV.

This clone occurred a few times. The genes are TRBV27 and TRBJ2-7; 9 bases agree with TRBD2. The CDR3 totals 14 residues. Germline V gene data show CDR1 as MNHEY and CDR2 as SMNVEV (reference sequence). V lost 3 bases and J lost 6; bases outside the gene matches: 6. The CDR3 spells CASSFSGGSIEQYF. The CDR3 nucleotides read TGTGCCAGCAGTTTTAGCGGGGGATCCATCGAGCAGTACTTC.

The chain combines TRBV7-2 with TRBJ2-1; TRBD2 aligns across 11 bases. Germline CDR1 and CDR2: SGHTA and FQGNSA. This CDR3 contains 18 residues. The junction had 9 bases not matched to a gene; V was cut back by 0 bases and J by 5 bases. The CDR3 coding sequence is TGTGCCAGCAGCTTAGCGCTAGCGGGAGGAGCCCCCCACAATGAGCAGTTCTTC. Its protein product is CASSLALAGGAPHNEQFF.

This clone was observed a handful of times. The chain combines TRBV4-3 with TRBJ2-1; TRBD2 matches at 8 bases. The CDR3 sequence is 15 residues long. V was pared by 0 bases and J by 3 bases, with 1 base of the junction left unmatched. CDR1 is LGHNA, CDR2 YSLEER, per germline. CDR3 DNA sequence: TGCGCCAGCAGCCAAGACGGGACTAGCTACAATGAGCAGTTCTTC. Translating gives CASSQDGTSYNEQFF.

In this sample, this clone turned up once. This rearrangement joins TRBV27 to TRBJ2-3; the match to TRBD1 covers 8 bases. In germline, CDR1 is MNHEY, CDR2 SMNVEV (reference sequence). J gave up 3 bases and V 3 bases, and 2 bases lay outside the gene matches. The CDR3 length is 14 residues. CDR3: CASSFRTGTDTQYF. The CDR3 coding sequence is TGTGCCAGCAGTTTCCGGACAGGGACAGATACGCAGTATTTT.

V is TRBV6-1 and J is TRBJ1-1, with D maybe TRBD1 (6 bases). Trimming cost V 5 bases and J 10 bases, with 17 bases left between them. Germline V gives CDR1 MNHNS, CDR2 SASEGT. This CDR3 comprises 13 residues. The CDR3 region has the DNA TGTGCCAGCAGTCCCAGAACAGGGATCCGAGCTTTCTTT. Its protein product is CASSPRTGIRAFF.

The chain uses TRBV25-1 and TRBJ2-7, with 8 bases matching TRBD1. With V trimmed by 4 bases and J by 2 bases, 4 bases remained unmatched. The CDR3 runs 14 residues. CDR1 and CDR2 from the germline V gene are MGHDK and SYGVNS. The CDR3 bases are TGTGCCAGCAGTGCAACAGGGGGACCCTACGAGCAGTACTTC. It is translated as CASSATGGPYEQYF.

The chain combines TRBV28 with TRBJ2-1; D is perhaps TRBD2 (5 bases). This CDR3 spans 14 amino acids. Trimming removed 7 bases at V and 0 bases at J, with 10 bases between. The germline V gene encodes CDR1 MDHEN and CDR2 SYDVKM. Here the CDR3 DNA reads TGTGCCAGCATCCAGCGGCTCTCCTACAATGAGCAGTTCTTC. It specifies CASIQRLSYNEQFF.

The chain joins TRBV1 to TRBJ1-3; the table gives TRBD1 as D, unverified against the DNA. TRBV1 is a pseudogene locus. The CDR3 spans 17 residues. CDR3 loop: CTSSQRDRLLLGNTIYF. The CDR3 DNA follows: TGCACCAGCAGCCAACGGGACAGGCTCCTTTTAGGAAACACCATATATTTT.

CDR3 protein: CASSPAQGSGNTIYF. The DNA for the CDR3 is TGCGCCAGCAGCCCAGCACAGGGTTCTGGAAACACCATATATTTT. The chain has TRBV5-1 and TRBJ1-3; D is possibly TRBD1 (6 bases). Trimming removed 4 bases from V and 1 base from J, with 12 bases in between. Germline CDR1 and CDR2: SGHRS and YFSETQ. CDR3 length equals 15 residues.

The chain links TRBV28 to TRBJ2-2; TRBD2 might be the D (6 bases). The CDR3 contains 15 residues. Trimming took off 3 bases at V and 2 bases at J, with 10 bases between the two ends. Germline CDR1 and CDR2: MDHEN and SYDVKM. CDR3 amino acids: CASSLTGTNTGELFF. The CDR3 region has the DNA TGTGCCAGCAGTTTGACCGGGACTAACACCGGGGAGCTGTTTTTT. Looking up the rest from reference TRBV28 and TRBJ2-2 gives the full variable domain: DVKVTQSSRYLVKRTGEKVFLECVQDMDHENMFWYRQDPGLGLRLIYFSYDVKMKEKGDIPEGYSVSREKKERFSLILESASTNQTSMYLCASSLTGTNTGELFFGEGSRLTVL.

The chain employs TRBV7-2 and TRBJ2-7; 8 positions match TRBD2. CDR3 length: 14 amino acids. The J segment lost 2 bases and the V segment lost 2 bases, leaving 2 bases of the junction unmatched. Looked up from germline, CDR1 is SGHTA and CDR2 is FQGNSA. CDR3 sequence reads: CASSLPGGAYEQYF. In nucleotides, the CDR3 is TGTGCCAGCAGCTTACCCGGGGGGGCCTACGAGCAGTACTTC.

The chain uses TRBV7-8 and TRBJ2-3; unclear D gene. Germline CDR1 is SGHVS and CDR2 is FQNEAQ. Trimming removed 1 base from V and 1 base from J, with 6 bases in between. The CDR3 runs 14 residues. CDR3 sequence: CASSLDTGTDTQYF. CDR3 in DNA: TGTGCCAGCAGCTTAGACACCGGCACAGATACGCAGTATTTT.